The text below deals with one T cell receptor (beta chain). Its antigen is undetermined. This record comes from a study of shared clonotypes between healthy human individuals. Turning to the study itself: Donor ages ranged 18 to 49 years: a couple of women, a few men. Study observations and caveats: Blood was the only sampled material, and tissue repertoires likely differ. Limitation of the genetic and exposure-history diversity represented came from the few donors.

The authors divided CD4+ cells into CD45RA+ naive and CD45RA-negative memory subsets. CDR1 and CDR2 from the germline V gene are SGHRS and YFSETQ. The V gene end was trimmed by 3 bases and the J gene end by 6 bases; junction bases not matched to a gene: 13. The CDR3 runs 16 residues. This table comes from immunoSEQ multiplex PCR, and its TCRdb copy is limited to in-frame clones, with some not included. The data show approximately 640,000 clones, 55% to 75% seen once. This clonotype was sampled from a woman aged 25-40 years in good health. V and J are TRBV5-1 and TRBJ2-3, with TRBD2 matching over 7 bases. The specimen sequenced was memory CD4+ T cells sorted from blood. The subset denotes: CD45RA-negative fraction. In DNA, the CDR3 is TGCGCCAGCAGCTCCTTGGTCGAGGGAGGGTTGGATACGCAGTATTTT. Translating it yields CASSSLVEGGLDTQYF.